This T cell receptor (beta chain) was recovered during a study of identical twins. From the 5' RACE reads, TCRdb called clonotypes with MiXCR, one entry per CDR3 protein. The sample lists 700,000 or so distinct CDR3 sequences; over 8.5% were seen once. V was clipped by 8 bases and J by 4 bases; unmatched bases: 8. Germline-derived CDR1 and CDR2 are ENHRY and SYGVKD. This CDR3 is built from 15 residues. These data also formed part of another study, on yellow fever vaccine responses in identical twins.

The clonotype originates from a woman between 18 and 30 years old in good health. Sequenced: PBMCs. The chain is built from TRBV10-3 and TRBJ2-5, with 12 bases fitting TRBD1. The CDR3 spells CAIGGTGGVLETQYF. CDR3 nucleotides: TGTGCCATCGGCGGGACAGGGGGCGTTTTAGAGACCCAGTACTTC.